This TCR beta chain was sequenced during a study of cytomegalovirus exposure and HLA in healthy donors. Study context: Samples from HLA-typed donors yielded about 85 million unique TCRs in an early data release. General study findings and limits: CMV serostatus was the only immune exposure information that was available. As was reported, the classifier diagnosed cytomegalovirus status with high specificity and sensitivity.

The length of the CDR3 is 15 residues. Germline V lookup: CDR1 SGHRS, CDR2 YFSETQ. Unmatched junction bases numbered 9, after V lost 4 bases and J lost 6 bases. It was healthy bone marrow donors who served as donors. PCR involved 60 Vbeta and 13 Jbeta primers. Repertoires were generated with immunoSEQ multiplex PCR, while TCRdb's copy carries only in-frame clones and drops some. The sample lists 90,000 to 120,000 clones, roughly 80% occurring once. Concerning this clone: Its antigen remains unknown.

The TCR comes from a man aged 25 to 40 in good health and CMV-seronegative. The chain employs TRBV5-1 and TRBJ2-2, with TRBD2 identical over 7 bases. The source material was PBMCs. The CDR3 loop reads CASSPSGLKAGELFF. The CDR3 DNA sequence: TGCGCCAGCAGCCCTTCGGGACTAAAAGCCGGGGAGCTGTTTTTT. Full variable domain (rest looked up from reference TRBV5-1 and TRBJ2-2): KAGVTQTPRYLIKTRGQQVTLSCSPISGHRSVSWYQQTPGQGLQFLFEYFSETQRNKGNFPGRFSGRQFSNSRSEMNVSTLELGDSALYLCASSPSGLKAGELFFGEGSRLTVL.